Below are 13 T cell receptor beta chains sequenced from a single sample in a study of cytomegalovirus exposure and HLA in healthy donors. It was with 60 Vbeta and 13 Jbeta primers that the PCR ran. Assay: immunoSEQ multiplex PCR; the TCRdb copy retains only in-frame clones and omits some. The table records tens of thousands of clones, 70% to 80% of them present only once. Material for sequencing was PBMCs. The receptors here all came from a man aged 30 to 45 in good health and CMV-seronegative.

The chain links TRBV6-6 to TRBJ1-4; possible D gene TRBD1, 6 bases. The V gene lost 7 bases and the J gene lost 0 bases, with 9 bases spanning the gap. Germline assignment: CDR1 MNHNY and CDR2 SVGAGI (reference sequence). The CDR3 length is 14 residues. The CDR3 reads CASTQGSTNEKLFF. The DNA for the CDR3 is TGTGCCAGCACCCAGGGGTCAACTAATGAAAAACTGTTTTTT.

V usage is TRBV19 and J usage is TRBJ2-2; 8 nucleotides match TRBD2. In germline, CDR1 is LNHDA, CDR2 SQIVND (reference sequence). The junction had 9 bases not matched to a gene; V was cut back by 2 bases and J by 1 base. This CDR3 contains 18 residues. The CDR3 bases are TGTGCCAGTAGTATAAGGATGGCTGCGGGGGGGAACACCGGGGAGCTGTTTTTT. The encoded protein is CASSIRMAAGGNTGELFF.

The chain carries TRBV11-1 and TRBJ1-1; D unclear. CDR3 length: 16 residues. V was clipped by 0 bases and J by 2 bases, with 13 bases between them. Germline V gene data show CDR1 as SGHAT and CDR2 as FQDESV (reference sequence). The CDR3: CASSLAGGRANTEAFF. In DNA, the CDR3 is TGTGCCAGCAGCTTAGCAGGAGGGCGGGCCAACACTGAAGCTTTCTTT. Full variable domain (rest looked up from reference TRBV11-1 and TRBJ1-1): EAEVAQSPRYKITEKSQAVAFWCDPISGHATLYWYRQILGQGPELLVQFQDESVVDDSQLPKDRFSAERLKGVDSTLKIQPAELGDSAMYLCASSLAGGRANTEAFFGQGTRLTVV.

The rearrangement uses TRBV19 and TRBJ2-7, with D possibly being TRBD2 (6 bases). Deletions cut 4 bases from V and 2 bases from J, with 15 bases between. CDR3 length equals 15 residues. Germline CDR1 is LNHDA and CDR2 is SQIVND (reference sequence). In DNA form, the CDR3 reads TGTGCCAGTAGTACCCCGGGCGGGACCGCCTACGAGCAGTACTTC. It translates to CASSTPGGTAYEQYF.

This chain connects TRBV7-8 to TRBJ2-5; D remains ambiguous. TRBJ2-7 explains the end of the DNA better; the J call may be wrong. This CDR3 comprises 12 residues. Per the germline V gene, CDR1 is SGHVS and CDR2 is FQNEAQ. Here the CDR3 DNA reads TGTGCCAGCAGCTTAGGTTCCTACGAGCAGTACTTC. Encoded protein: CASSLGSYEQYF.

The chain employs TRBV18 and TRBJ1-2; possibly TRBD1 for D (5 bases). The V gene lost 1 base and the J gene lost 4 bases, with 13 bases spanning the gap. Per germline, CDR1 KGHSH and CDR2 LQKENI. This CDR3 is built from 15 residues. CDR3 nucleotide sequence: TGTGCCAGCTCACCACGAGACAGAGCCTCCTATGGCTACACCTTC. Its protein is CASSPRDRASYGYTF.

V and J are TRBV19 and TRBJ2-7; possible D gene TRBD2, 5 bases. CDR3 size: 12 residues. Trimming removed 7 bases at V and 7 bases at J, with 14 bases between. Germline lookup yields CDR1 LNHDA and CDR2 SQIVND (reference sequence). The CDR3 sequence is CASNPRTGEQYV. CDR3 DNA: TGTGCCAGTAACCCTAGAACGGGAGAGCAGTACGTC.

The count of this clone is one. The CDR3 DNA follows: TGTGCCACCAGCAGAGATGGGCTCTACGAGCAGTACGTC. Its protein product is CATSRDGLYEQYV. The gene calls are TRBV15 and TRBJ2-7; D call uncertain. Trimming removed 0 bases from V and 3 bases from J, with 6 bases in between. The length of the CDR3 is 13 residues. Per the germline V gene, CDR1 is LNHNV and CDR2 is YYDKDF (reference sequence).

The chain has TRBV27 and TRBJ1-1; 8 nucleotides agree with TRBD1. The CDR3 loop spans 13 amino acids. The V segment lost 5 bases and the J segment 6 bases; nucleotides outside the gene matches: 5. Germline CDR1 and CDR2: MNHEY and SMNVEV (reference sequence). CDR3 in amino acids: CASSPDRAAEAFF. The CDR3 coding sequence is TGTGCCAGCAGTCCGGACAGGGCGGCTGAAGCTTTCTTT.

The chain links TRBV7-9 to TRBJ2-7, with D possibly TRBD1 on 5 matching bases. Germline V gene lookup returns CDR1 SEHNR and CDR2 FQNEAQ (reference sequence). This CDR3 has 12 amino acids. V was trimmed by 6 bases and J by 1 base, leaving 7 bases between them. The CDR3 loop is CASRGRSYEQYF. The CDR3 DNA sequence: TGTGCCAGCAGGGGGCGATCCTACGAGCAGTACTTC.

The rearrangement joins TRBV5-1 to TRBJ1-6; 8 bases map to TRBD1. The germline CDR1 and CDR2 sequences are SGHRS and YFSETQ. The CDR3 consists of 15 residues. The trim removed 3 bases at V and 7 bases at J, leaving 6 bases unmatched. The CDR3 nucleotides are TGCGCCAGCAGCTCCCAGGACAGGGCAAATTCACCCCTCCACTTT. Protein product: CASSSQDRANSPLHF. The variable domain in full, completed from reference TRBV5-1 and TRBJ1-6, reads KAGVTQTPRYLIKTRGQQVTLSCSPISGHRSVSWYQQTPGQGLQFLFEYFSETQRNKGNFPGRFSGRQFSNSRSEMNVSTLELGDSALYLCASSSQDRANSPLHFGNGTRLTVT.

This chain joins TRBV27 and TRBJ2-7, with 7 bases fitting TRBD1. V gave up 3 bases and J gave up 5 bases; unmatched junction bases: 10. Germline CDR1 is MNHEY and CDR2 is SMNVEV (reference sequence). The CDR3 sequence is 15 residues long. CDR3 coding DNA: TGTGCCAGCAGTTTGGGGCAGGGGGTGATGGACGAGCAGTACTTC. Encoded protein: CASSLGQGVMDEQYF.

V gene TRBV7-2 combines with J gene TRBJ1-1; D is perhaps TRBD1 (5 bases). The germline gives CDR1 SGHTA, CDR2 FQGNSA. The CDR3 has 14 residues. V lost 5 bases and J lost 7, with 17 bases in between. CDR3 region: CASSLYRTRYEAFF. The CDR3, as DNA: TGTGCCAGCAGCCTATATCGGACACGATATGAAGCTTTCTTT.